These 7 T cell receptor beta chains share one sample of origin, sequenced in a study of T cell changes during pregnancy in multiple sclerosis. TCRdb's table, derived via immunoSEQ multiplex PCR, lists solely in-frame clones and lacks some. This sample has over 55,000 clones, with approximately 87% found just once. The material sequenced was peripheral blood from another person, used as feeder cells. Every receptor here comes from a human donor whose cells served as feeder cells for cultures in a pregnancy study.

The chain combines TRBV2 with TRBJ2-5; TRBD2 aligns across 11 bases. CDR1 SNHLY and CDR2 FYNNEI come from the germline V gene. The CDR3 spans 15 residues. V shed 6 bases and J 4 bases; nucleotides not matched to a gene: 7. CDR3 residues: CASRASGGYGETQYF. The CDR3 DNA reads as TGTGCCAGCAGAGCTAGCGGGGGGTACGGAGAGACCCAGTACTTC.

This clone was counted once. The J gene is TRBJ2-2, the V gene TRBV7-3, with TRBD2 identical over 8 bases. With 5 bases clipped from V and 4 bases from J, the junction kept 15 bases outside the gene matches. The CDR3 is 18 residues long. Germline V gene lookup returns CDR1 SGHTA and CDR2 FQGTGA. The CDR3, as DNA: TGTGCCAGCAGCGCGTTAGCGGGACACCTAGGAGTCACCGGGGAGCTGTTTTTT. This sequence encodes CASSALAGHLGVTGELFF.

The J gene is TRBJ1-2, the V gene TRBV7-6; TRBD1 is a possible D gene (5 bases). The CDR3 has 14 amino acids. CDR1 and CDR2 from the germline V gene are SGHVS and FNYEAQ. V lost 5 bases and J lost 4, with 14 bases in between. The CDR3 loop reads CASSPRRDAYGYTF. DNA of the CDR3: TGTGCCAGCAGCCCCCGCAGGGATGCCTATGGCTACACCTTC.

The J gene is TRBJ2-1, the V gene TRBV5-1; 12 nucleotides line up with TRBD2. The V and J ends lost 1 base and 4 bases, in that order; junction bases with no gene match: 3. This CDR3 region has 16 residues. From germline, CDR1 is SGHRS and CDR2 YFSETQ. The CDR3 DNA sequence: TGCGCCAGCAGCTTGCTTCTAGCGGGAGGGTACAATGAGCAGTTCTTC. The encoded protein is CASSLLLAGGYNEQFF.

The chain is built from TRBV7-3 and TRBJ1-1; D is uncertain. The V end was cut by 1 base, the J end by 4 bases, with 13 bases between. Germline V gene sequence: CDR1 SGHTA, CDR2 FQGTGA. The CDR3 has 15 residues. This CDR3 reads CASSLIADPVTEAFF. The CDR3, as DNA: TGTGCCAGCAGCTTAATAGCGGACCCGGTCACTGAAGCTTTCTTT.

The chain has TRBV2 and TRBJ2-1, with 8 bases lining up with TRBD2. With 6 bases clipped from V and 7 bases from J, the junction kept 8 bases outside the gene matches. Looked up from germline, CDR1 is SNHLY and CDR2 is FYNNEI. This CDR3 region has 14 residues. As DNA, the CDR3 is TGTGCCAGCAGACCCCGGGTAGCGGGGAATGAGCAGTTCTTC. Protein product: CASRPRVAGNEQFF.

This sequence joins TRBV9 and TRBJ2-6, with a weak D call TRBD1 (5 bases). There are 17 residues in the CDR3. The germline CDR1 and CDR2 sequences are SGDLS and YYNGEE. Trimming cost V 1 base and J 4 bases, with 15 bases left between them. The chain's CDR3 is CASSVMPSWGGANVLTF. The CDR3 DNA sequence: TGTGCCAGCAGCGTAATGCCCTCCTGGGGCGGGGCCAACGTCCTGACTTTC.